These 30 T cell receptor beta chains were all obtained from the same sample, sequenced in a study of T cells after yellow fever vaccination. TCRdb independently ran MiXCR on the 5' RACE reads; one entry per CDR3 protein. This table has just under 600,000 distinct CDR3 sequences, about 13% appearing once. The sample here was PBMCs, taken on the day of the yellow fever booster vaccination. These receptors were taken from a man aged 30-40 years who received the YFV17D yellow fever vaccine.

This clonotype has just a few counts. V is TRBV18 and J is TRBJ2-7; D is uncertain. The CDR3 consists of 13 residues. The germline V and J ends were trimmed by 0 bases and 3 bases, with 6 bases remaining between them. Per germline, CDR1 KGHSH and CDR2 LQKENI. The CDR3 DNA reads TGTGCCAGCTCACCACCAGACAACTACGAGCAGTACTTC. Its translation: CASSPPDNYEQYF. Looking up the rest from reference TRBV18 and TRBJ2-7 gives the full variable domain: NAGVMQNPRHLVRRRGQEARLRCSPMKGHSHVYWYRQLPEEGLKFMVYLQKENIIDESGMPKERFSAEFPKEGPSILRIQQVVRGDSAAYFCASSPPDNYEQYFGPGTRLTVT.

Only a few counts were recorded for this clonotype. The chain couples TRBV20-1 to TRBJ2-6; TRBD1 aligns across 7 bases. The CDR3 length is 15 residues. The J segment lost 2 bases and the V segment lost 2 bases, leaving 3 bases of the junction unmatched. Germline CDR1 reads DFQATT; CDR2 reads SNEGSKA (reference sequence). In nucleotides, the CDR3 is TGCAGTGCTAGAAGCGACAGGGCTGGGGCCAACGTCCTGACTTTC. Its protein is CSARSDRAGANVLTF.

In its sample, this clonotype was seen a few times. This chain connects TRBV5-1 to TRBJ2-2, with D hard to call. This CDR3 spans 13 amino acids. Trimming pared 6 bases from V and 1 base from J, leaving 7 bases between. Germline V gene lookup returns CDR1 SGHRS and CDR2 YFSETQ. CDR3 nucleotide sequence: TGCGCCAGCAAGCCCGAGAACACCGGGGAGCTGTTTTTT. Translated, it gives CASKPENTGELFF.

The rearrangement joins TRBV11-2 to TRBJ2-4; no definite D call. V was shortened by 3 bases and J by 5 bases, with 8 bases between the two germline ends. Germline CDR1 reads SGHAT; CDR2 reads FQNNGV. This CDR3 has 13 amino acids. CDR3 bases: TGTGCCAGCAGCTTGACTCTCCAAAACATTCAGTACTTC. Its protein is CASSLTLQNIQYF.

The CDR3 DNA reads as TGCAGTGCTAGAGACTCACTACACGGGAATAATGAAAAACTGTTTTTT. Translating gives CSARDSLHGNNEKLFF. The chain has TRBV20-1 and TRBJ1-4; D is undetermined. This CDR3 has 16 amino acids. The germline V and J ends were trimmed by 0 bases and 4 bases, with 15 bases remaining between them. The V gene's germline CDR1 is DFQATT and CDR2 SNEGSKA (reference sequence).

In DNA form, the CDR3 reads TGTGCCAGCAGCGTAGAAGCCCACGGGGAAGCAGAGACCCAGTACTTC. Residues: CASSVEAHGEAETQYF. The V and J genes are TRBV9 and TRBJ2-5; possible D gene TRBD2, 5 bases. The V and J ends lost 0 bases and 4 bases respectively, with 16 bases between them. Germline lookup yields CDR1 SGDLS and CDR2 YYNGEE. The CDR3 runs 16 residues. Full variable domain (missing parts from reference TRBV9 and TRBJ2-5): DSGVTQTPKHLITATGQRVTLRCSPRSGDLSVYWYQQSLDQGLQFLIQYYNGEERAKGNILERFSAQQFPDLHSELNLSSLELGDSALYFCASSVEAHGEAETQYFGPGTRLLVL.

This chain links TRBV18 with TRBJ2-3, with D possibly TRBD1 on 6 matching bases. V was pared by 3 bases and J by 2 bases, with 9 bases between. Germline CDR1 reads KGHSH; CDR2 reads LQKENI. The CDR3 runs to 14 residues. This CDR3 reads CASSPQGFTDTQYF. For the CDR3, the DNA is TGTGCCAGCTCACCCCAGGGGTTCACAGATACGCAGTATTTT. The whole variable domain, remainder taken from reference TRBV18 and TRBJ2-3, is NAGVMQNPRHLVRRRGQEARLRCSPMKGHSHVYWYRQLPEEGLKFMVYLQKENIIDESGMPKERFSAEFPKEGPSILRIQQVVRGDSAAYFCASSPQGFTDTQYFGPGTRLTVL.

This clonotype was seen a few times. This chain links TRBV3-1 with TRBJ2-1; TRBD2 matches 10 bases. V lost 0 bases and J lost 8; bases outside the gene matches: 7. Germline values: CDR1 LGHDT, CDR2 YNNKEL (reference sequence). The CDR3 runs 16 residues. Here the CDR3 DNA reads TGTGCCAGCAGCCAAGATAAAGCGGGAGGGACCGATGAGCAGTTCTTC. It encodes CASSQDKAGGTDEQFF.

Only a few counts were recorded for this clonotype. V gene TRBV14 combines with J gene TRBJ2-1, with 7 nucleotides matching TRBD1. The germline V gene encodes CDR1 SGHDN and CDR2 FVKESK. The CDR3 consists of 14 residues. Trimming removed 3 bases from V and 4 bases from J; junction bases left unmatched: 3. The DNA for the CDR3 is TGTGCCAGCAGCCATCCGACAGGGTACAATGAGCAGTTCTTC. This encodes CASSHPTGYNEQFF.

V and J are TRBV3-1 and TRBJ2-1; 10 bases are shared with TRBD2. V dropped 10 bases and J dropped 3; count of bases not matched to a gene: 15. Germline-derived CDR1 and CDR2 are LGHDT and YNNKEL (reference sequence). This CDR3 comprises 17 residues. The CDR3 bases are TGTGCCACCTCCCGACGTGTTAGGACTAGCGGCTACAATGAGCAGTTCTTC. Its protein is CATSRRVRTSGYNEQFF.

There are many counts of this clonotype. The rearrangement uses TRBV6-5 and TRBJ2-7; 9 bases match TRBD1. The CDR3 loop spans 15 amino acids. Germline CDR1 and CDR2: MNHEY and SVGAGI. The V gene end was trimmed by 6 bases and the J gene end by 5 bases; junction bases not matched to a gene: 11. The CDR3 nucleotides read TGTGCCAGCAGCCCACACGGGACAGGGACCAACGAGCAGTACTTC. Protein sequence: CASSPHGTGTNEQYF.

This clonotype appeared a few times. The rearrangement links TRBV6-1 to TRBJ1-1, with a possible D match to TRBD1 (5 bases). The CDR3 loop spans 15 amino acids. CDR1 is MNHNS, CDR2 SASEGT, per germline. V was cut by 5 bases and J by 1 base, with 14 bases left in between. The CDR3 sequence: CASSPWLQANTEAFF. In DNA form, the CDR3 reads TGTGCCAGCAGTCCTTGGTTACAGGCGAACACTGAAGCTTTCTTT.

This chain connects TRBV5-1 to TRBJ2-1; D ambiguous. The CDR3 contains 13 residues. Germline CDR1 is SGHRS and CDR2 is YFSETQ. V gave up 2 bases and J gave up 6 bases, with 9 bases separating them. As DNA, the CDR3 is TGCGCCAGCAGCTTTAGGGCGCCCAATGAGCAGTTCTTC. This gives the protein CASSFRAPNEQFF.

This clonotype was counted a few times. The chain joins TRBV7-6 to TRBJ2-3; D unresolved. The CDR3 length is 13 residues. Trimming cost V 5 bases and J 2 bases, with 8 bases left between them. CDR1 is SGHVS and CDR2 is FNYEAQ in the germline V gene. CDR3 DNA: TGTGCCAGCAGCCAACAGTACACAGATACGCAGTATTTT. Protein product: CASSQQYTDTQYF.

The CDR3 bases are TGCAGTGCTCAGGGGGGTTTAGCCTACAATGAGCAGTTCTTC. Its protein product is CSAQGGLAYNEQFF. The chain employs TRBV20-1 and TRBJ2-1; the D gene is possibly TRBD1 (7 bases). Deletions cut 5 bases from V and 2 bases from J, with 13 bases between. The CDR3 is 14 residues long. Germline loops: CDR1 DFQATT, CDR2 SNEGSKA (reference sequence).

The V gene is TRBV20-1, the J gene TRBJ2-5; D is perhaps TRBD1 (5 bases). Germline V gives CDR1 DFQATT, CDR2 SNEGSKA (reference sequence). The V end lost 6 bases, the J end lost 5 bases, and 16 bases lay between the germline ends. This CDR3 comprises 13 residues. CDR3 residues: CSATDTGSETQYF. CDR3 nucleotide sequence: TGCAGTGCCACGGACACGGGTTCTGAGACCCAGTACTTC.

This chain joins TRBV7-9 and TRBJ2-3; 7 positions match TRBD2. The germline V gene has CDR1 SEHNR and CDR2 FQNEAQ (reference sequence). This CDR3 comprises 15 residues. After removal of 5 bases from V and 7 bases from J, the junction contained 12 bases not matched to a gene. CDR3 sequence: CASSVSSGGGNTQYF. CDR3 in DNA: TGTGCCAGCAGCGTTTCTAGCGGAGGAGGGAATACGCAGTATTTT.

This clonotype was observed a few times. The V call is TRBV4-2, the J call TRBJ2-7; 7 bases line up with TRBD1. The V gene's germline CDR1 is LGHNA and CDR2 YNFKEQ. J gave up 2 bases and V 1 base, and 8 bases lay outside the gene matches. The CDR3 spans 16 residues. Here the CDR3 reads CASSQGIDRATYEQYF. CDR3 in DNA: TGTGCCAGCAGCCAAGGGATCGACAGGGCCACCTACGAGCAGTACTTC.

The chain joins TRBV20-1 to TRBJ2-3, with a tentative D call TRBD2 (6 bases). Looked up from germline, CDR1 is DFQATT and CDR2 is SNEGSKA (reference sequence). CDR3 length: 15 residues. Trimming stripped 1 base from V and 1 base from J, with 12 bases between. The CDR3 coding sequence is TGCAGTGCTAGAGCGGGAGTTCTCGGCACAGATACGCAGTATTTT. Its translation is CSARAGVLGTDTQYF.

The chain employs TRBV6-1 and TRBJ2-5; TRBD2 matches 10 bases. With V trimmed by 6 bases and J by 1 base, 14 bases remained unmatched. Germline assignment: CDR1 MNHNS and CDR2 SASEGT. The CDR3 totals 18 residues. The CDR3 coding sequence is TGTGCCAGCAGGGCATCAGCGGGAGGGCCCAATGCCCAAGAGACCCAGTACTTC. It yields the protein CASRASAGGPNAQETQYF.

This chain uses TRBV20-1 with TRBJ2-7; either TRBD1 or TRBD2 may fit D (5 bases each). The CDR3 runs 14 residues. Trimming pared 2 bases from V and 5 bases from J, leaving 16 bases between. Germline CDR1 DFQATT, CDR2 SNEGSKA (reference sequence). The CDR3 DNA sequence: TGCAGTGCTAGAACGGGACCAGGAAGCGACGAGCAGTACTTC. Its protein product is CSARTGPGSDEQYF.

This sequence joins TRBV20-1 and TRBJ2-7; TRBD2 matches at 14 bases. Trimming at V came to 5 bases and at J to 6 bases, leaving 6 bases not matched to a gene. The CDR3 covers 14 residues. The germline V gene encodes CDR1 DFQATT and CDR2 SNEGSKA (reference sequence). The CDR3 spells CSAGGTSGRGEQYF. CDR3 nucleotides: TGCAGTGCTGGGGGGACTAGCGGGAGAGGCGAGCAGTACTTC.

This clonotype showed up just a few times. The genes are TRBV7-9 and TRBJ2-1; TRBD2 matches 13 bases. Looked up from germline, CDR1 is SEHNR and CDR2 is FQNEAQ (reference sequence). The trim removed 6 bases at V and 1 base at J, leaving 3 bases unmatched. The CDR3 has 16 residues. The CDR3 region has the DNA TGTGCCAGCAGTGTGACTAGCGGGAGGTCCTACAATGAGCAGTTCTTC. It is translated as CASSVTSGRSYNEQFF.

There are a few counts of this clonotype. The chain is built from TRBV5-8 and TRBJ2-7; D uncertain. Germline V gene data show CDR1 as SGHTS and CDR2 as YDEGEE. V dropped 0 bases and J dropped 4 bases, with 8 bases sitting between them. The CDR3 length is 13 residues. The CDR3: CASSLVPRYEQYF. In DNA, the CDR3 is TGTGCCAGCAGCTTGGTTCCGCGGTACGAGCAGTACTTC.

This clonotype has a count of ten or more. This chain links TRBV7-2 with TRBJ2-3; D might be TRBD1 or TRBD2, each matching 6 bases. The germline V gene has CDR1 SGHTA and CDR2 FQGNSA. This CDR3 region has 13 residues. The germline V and J ends were trimmed by 6 bases and 3 bases, with 10 bases remaining between them. The CDR3 DNA sequence: TGTGCCAGCAGGGGGGGCCTGACAGATACGCAGTATTTT. Encoded protein: CASRGGLTDTQYF.

The chain is built from TRBV5-1 and TRBJ2-2, with a weak D call TRBD2 (6 bases). V lost 2 bases and J 5 bases, leaving 13 bases between the germline ends. CDR1 and CDR2 from the germline V gene are SGHRS and YFSETQ. CDR3 length: 15 amino acids. The CDR3 sequence: CASSFPGVETGELFF. The CDR3, as DNA: TGCGCCAGCAGCTTTCCGGGAGTGGAAACCGGGGAGCTGTTTTTT.

This clonotype appeared a few times. CDR3 residues: CASSSDRDMNTEAFF. For the CDR3, the DNA is TGTGCCAGCAGCTCAGACAGGGACATGAACACTGAAGCTTTCTTT. V gene TRBV7-9 combines with J gene TRBJ1-1; 7 nucleotides line up with TRBD1. CDR3 length equals 15 residues. The germline V gene has CDR1 SEHNR and CDR2 FQNEAQ (reference sequence). The V gene end was trimmed by 4 bases and the J gene end by 0 bases; junction bases not matched to a gene: 5.

The V and J genes are TRBV20-1 and TRBJ2-7; D may be TRBD2 (5 bases). The length of the CDR3 is 15 residues. The germline gives CDR1 DFQATT, CDR2 SNEGSKA (reference sequence). The V end was cut by 1 base, the J end by 2 bases, with 15 bases between. The CDR3: CSARAASAAPYEQYF. DNA of the CDR3: TGCAGTGCTAGAGCGGCCTCAGCGGCCCCCTACGAGCAGTACTTC.

V and J are TRBV24-1 and TRBJ2-2; D gene uncertain. Trimming removed 4 bases at V and 6 bases at J, with 8 bases between. The CDR3 is made up of 13 amino acids. CDR1 KGHDR and CDR2 SFDVKD come from the germline V gene. As DNA, the CDR3 is TGTGCCACCAGTGACTCACCGTCCGGGGAGCTGTTTTTT. Protein sequence: CATSDSPSGELFF.

The chain joins TRBV29-1 to TRBJ2-7; 7 bases agree with TRBD2. The CDR3 contains 11 residues. CDR1 SQVTM and CDR2 ANQGSEA come from the germline V gene. V was pared by 6 bases and J by 4 bases, with 3 bases of the junction left unmatched. CDR3 amino acids: CSVTAGYEQYF. The DNA for the CDR3 is TGCAGCGTAACAGCGGGATACGAGCAGTACTTC.